This is a list of T cell receptor beta chains from one sample in a study of beta chain features in type 1 diabetes. Method: immunoSEQ multiplex PCR; TCRdb's copy keeps in-frame clones and lacks some. The table has 300,000 to 400,000 clones, around 9.6% seen once. The sample was central memory CD4+ T cells from blood. The receptors come from a man aged 30 to 45 with type 1 diabetes. Both conserved end residues are part of each CDR3. D genes are given only for firm matches. Clone size is not always given. Where it is, it says once, few, many or a class for expanded clones.

TRBJ2-2 TRBV4-1 few . TGCGCCAGCAGCCAACGTTCTGATAGGGTCACCGGGGAGCTGTTTTTT CASSQRSDRVTGELFF
TRBJ2-7 TRBV7-6 few . TGTGCCAGCAGCTTAGTGTCGGAGTTGTCCTACGAGCAGTACTTC CASSLVSELSYEQYF
TRBJ2-3 TRBV6-5 few TRBD1 TGTGCCAGCAGTTGGGACAGGAGCGGCACAGATACGCAGTATTTT CASSWDRSGTDTQYF
TRBJ2-1 TRBV5-4 . TRBD2 TGTGCCAGCAGCTTGTTTTTAGGCACTAGCGATATCAATGAGCAGTTCTTC CASSLFLGTSDINEQFF
TRBJ2-7 TRBV19 . TRBD2 TGTGCCAGTAATGAGGGAGGGATCAACTACGAGCAGTACTTC CASNEGGINYEQYF
TRBJ2-3 TRBV27 . . TGTGCCAGCAGTTTTCGTTTGAGTGCAGATACGCAGTATTTT CASSFRLSADTQYF
TRBJ2-6 TRBV7-2 few . TGTGCCAGCAGCGACCCCGGTCGGACGACCTCTGGGGCCAACGTCCTGACTTTC CASSDPGRTTSGANVLTF
TRBJ1-2 TRBV19 many . TGTGCTTCCAGTTTGGGCGGGCAGGCACACGGCTACACCTTC CASSLGGQAHGYTF
TRBJ1-3 TRBV27 . . TGTGCCAGCAGCAGGGGTGGAAACACCATATATTTT CASSRGGNTIYF
TRBJ2-3 TRBV5-8 few . TGTGCCAGCAGCTTGGGAGGAGGATCCACAGATACGCAGTATTTT CASSLGGGSTDTQYF
TRBJ2-5 TRBV7-3 . TRBD1 TGTGCCAGCAGCTTAGATAGGTTGACGGGACAGGGAAAGACCCAGTACTTC CASSLDRLTGQGKTQYF
TRBJ1-1 TRBV7-2 few . TGTGCCAGCAGCTTATTTGGCCTAGACAACACTGAAGCTTTCTTT CASSLFGLDNTEAFF
TRBJ1-1 TRBV6-5 . . TGTGCCAGCCATAAGTCCATGAACACTGAAGCTTTCTTT CASHKSMNTEAFF
TRBJ2-7 TRBV7-9 . . TGTGCCAGCAGCTTTGTCAGCAACGAGCAGTACTTC CASSFVSNEQYF
TRBJ1-2 TRBV25-1 . . TGTGCCAGCAGTACGGCAGGTTCGAACTATGGCTACACCTTC CASSTAGSNYGYTF
TRBJ2-7 TRBV30 . . TGTGCCTGGAGTTCCCGGTACGAGCAGTACTTC CAWSSRYEQYF
TRBJ2-3 TRBV9 few TRBD2 TGTGCCAGCAGCTCCAGACTAGCGGGAGGAGCAGATACGCAGTATTTT CASSSRLAGGADTQYF